A selection of T cell receptor beta chains follows, all from one sample in a study of control samples from healthy donors and cancer patients. TCRdb's copy holds only in-frame clones and misses some; the assay was immunoSEQ multiplex PCR. Its listing shows about 190,000 clones. Sequencing used blood. These receptors all come from a woman aged 30 to 39 in good health. The conserved cysteine and the conserved F or W are not part of the CDR3 here. D genes are given only for firm matches.

>NA|TRBV5-1|TRBJ2-3
ASSLVSRSTDTQY
>NA|TRBV12-5|TRBJ2-1
ASGLNSGLTALYNEQF
>TRBD1|TRBV28|TRBJ1-2
ASSFPGQGYGYT
>TRBD1|TRBV24-1|TRBJ1-3
ATSDGGGRNTIY
>TRBD1|TRBV12-3/TRBV12-4|TRBJ2-7
ASSGRGMDEQY
>TRBD1|TRBV7-9|TRBJ1-6
ASSTDRAFLNSPLH
>NA|TRBV4-2|TRBJ1-3
ASSQIRDPGNTIY
>NA|TRBV7-8|TRBJ1-3
ASSLSGSARNTIY
>NA|TRBV30|TRBJ2-1
AWSDGYNEQF
>NA|TRBV7-6|TRBJ2-2
ASSLIEGSGELF
>NA|TRBV19|TRBJ2-7
ASSIQGGGTYEQY
>NA|TRBV24-1|TRBJ1-2
ATSDFGSDYGYT
>TRBD1|TRBV23-1|TRBJ1-3
ASIRRGLYSGNTIY
>NA|TRBV5-4|TRBJ1-4
ASSSQGSNEKLF
>NA|TRBV6-6|TRBJ2-7
ASSPGTSFLYY
>NA|TRBV18|TRBJ2-5
ASSPLVWQAQETQY
>NA|TRBV12-3/TRBV12-4|TRBJ1-1
ASSKSEAF
>NA|TRBV18|TRBJ2-7
ASSPISVRDEQY
>NA|TRBV18|TRBJ1-6
ASSEYTVNNSPLH
>NA|TRBV7-2|TRBJ1-5
ASSSYRDQPQH
>NA|TRBV6-5|TRBJ1-4
ASSLGDEKLF
>NA|TRBV7-2|TRBJ2-5
ASTQNPGGGETQY
>NA|TRBV30|TRBJ2-7
AWAGDRYEQY
>TRBD1|TRBV6-5|TRBJ2-5
ASSYSGGYGETQY
>NA|TRBV19|TRBJ1-5
ASKDQAGPQPQH
>TRBD1|TRBV7-2|TRBJ2-7
ASSLHQGASYEQY
>NA|TRBV18|TRBJ2-5
ASSPGIEETQY
>NA|TRBV11-2|TRBJ1-2
ASSLQGTFGYT
>NA|TRBV4-1|TRBJ2-1
ASSQEGVVSEQF
>NA|TRBV7-9|TRBJ1-6
ASSLDPPNSPLH
>NA|TRBV6-5|TRBJ1-1
ASSYGVGRNTEAF
>NA|TRBV7-2|TRBJ1-2
ASSLGSSYGYT
>TRBD1|TRBV12-3/TRBV12-4|TRBJ1-2
ASRTGTDYGYT
>NA|TRBV9|TRBJ1-1
ASSPNTEAF
>TRBD1|TRBV28|TRBJ1-2
ASSLTGGAYYGYT
>TRBD2|TRBV9|TRBJ2-2
ASRWSGGNTGELF
>NA|TRBV25-1|TRBJ1-1
ASSERSNTEAF
>TRBD1|TRBV13|TRBJ2-3
ASRPTGAGTDTQY
>NA|TRBV2|TRBJ1-5
ASSSGQRNQPQH
>TRBD2|TRBV7-2|TRBJ2-1
ASSLAAGGLYNEQF
>TRBD1|TRBV28|TRBJ2-7
ASSLQGAGEQY
>NA|TRBV11-2|TRBJ1-1
ASSLRIGPEAF
>NA|TRBV12-3/TRBV12-4|TRBJ1-5
ASSLADNQPQH
>NA|TRBV24-1|TRBJ1-5
ATSEGHQPQH
>TRBD1|TRBV18|TRBJ1-5
ASSPGQSNQPQH
>NA|TRBV2|TRBJ1-5
ASSDGRGQPQH
>TRBD1|TRBV4-3|TRBJ2-5
ASSHTVDRQETQY
>TRBD2|TRBV9|TRBJ2-5
ASTLEGGLAAETQY
>TRBD1|TRBV11-2|TRBJ1-5
ASSGGSTGNQPQH
>NA|TRBV19|TRBJ2-7
ASSIAGRLEQY